This is a list of T cell receptor beta chains from one sample in a study of T cell changes during pregnancy in multiple sclerosis. TCRdb's copy holds only in-frame clones and misses some; the assay was immunoSEQ multiplex PCR. The repertoire includes some 31,000 clones, about nine tenths of them detected once, and around 6.8% sits in the top ten. The sample was CD8+ T cells from peripheral blood mononuclear cells, taken in the second trimester of pregnancy. Source of these receptors: a female donor with multiple sclerosis, enrolled in a pregnancy study. Both conserved end residues are part of each CDR3. The D gene is left open where the match is weak. Some rows have no size entry. The others give once, few or many, or a class for an expanded clone.

j_gene	v_gene	abundance	d_gene	CDR3aa	CDR3nt
TRBJ2-3	TRBV27	NA	TRBD2	CASRASGYTDTQYF	TGTGCCAGCAGGGCTAGCGGCTACACAGATACGCAGTATTTT
TRBJ2-3	TRBV5-6	NA	NA	CASSSGLSTDITDTQYF	TGTGCCAGCAGCTCAGGACTCTCGACCGACATAACAGATACGCAGTATTTT
TRBJ1-4	TRBV7-9	NA	NA	CASSLQETNEKLFF	TGTGCCAGCAGCTTACAGGAAACTAATGAAAAACTGTTTTTT
TRBJ1-2	TRBV5-4	once	TRBD1	CASSNGTGKLGYTF	TGTGCCAGCAGCAACGGGACAGGGAAACTCGGCTACACCTTC
TRBJ2-1	TRBV4-2	NA	NA	CASSQEDYRYSYNEQFF	TGTGCCAGCAGCCAAGAGGACTACCGCTACTCCTACAATGAGCAGTTCTTC
TRBJ2-5	TRBV9	once	NA	CASSVEGTTQETQYF	TGTGCCAGCAGCGTAGAAGGGACAACCCAAGAGACCCAGTACTTC
TRBJ2-7	TRBV7-9	NA	NA	CASSLGLSYEQYF	TGTGCCAGCAGCCTGGGACTGTCCTACGAGCAGTACTTC
TRBJ2-1	TRBV2	NA	TRBD2	CASSERGLAVDEQFF	TGTGCCAGCAGTGAAAGGGGACTAGCTGTCGATGAGCAGTTCTTC
TRBJ2-1	TRBV4-3	NA	TRBD2	CASSQPPWEGYNEQFF	TGCGCCAGCAGCCAACCCCCGTGGGAGGGATACAATGAGCAGTTCTTC
TRBJ1-2	TRBV5-6	NA	TRBD1	CASSKTGFHGYTF	TGTGCCAGCAGCAAGACAGGGTTCCATGGCTACACCTTC
TRBJ1-5	TRBV27	NA	TRBD1	CASSLTGDNQPQHF	TGTGCCAGCAGTCTCACAGGGGACAATCAGCCCCAGCATTTT
TRBJ1-2	TRBV7-9	NA	NA	CASSLSGGEDGYTF	TGTGCCAGCAGCTTATCGGGGGGGGAGGACGGCTACACCTTC
TRBJ1-1	TRBV13	NA	NA	CASSLPTENTEAFF	TGTGCCAGCAGCTTACCTACAGAAAACACTGAAGCTTTCTTT
TRBJ2-7	TRBV5-1	NA	NA	CASSLKQEGYEQYF	TGCGCCAGCAGCTTGAAGCAGGAAGGATACGAGCAGTACTTC
TRBJ2-7	TRBV4-1	NA	NA	CASSQQVSSYEQYF	TGCGCCAGCAGCCAACAGGTGTCCTCCTACGAGCAGTACTTC
TRBJ1-5	TRBV9	once	NA	CASSVGSGNQPQHF	TGTGCCAGCAGCGTAGGGAGCGGCAATCAGCCCCAGCATTTT
TRBJ2-5	TRBV2	NA	TRBD2	CASRTGRQETQYF	TGTGCCAGCAGAACCGGGAGGCAAGAGACCCAGTACTTC
TRBJ2-1	TRBV6-4	once	TRBD2	CASSLAGGGSYNEQFF	TGTGCCAGCAGTCTAGCGGGAGGGGGCTCCTACAATGAGCAGTTCTTC
TRBJ2-5	TRBV7-2	NA	NA	CASRFLLYQETQYF	TGTGCCAGCAGGTTCCTACTGTACCAAGAGACCCAGTACTTC
TRBJ2-5	TRBV7-9	NA	NA	CASSLAWKTGQETQYF	TGTGCCAGCAGCTTAGCTTGGAAGACAGGTCAAGAGACCCAGTACTTC
TRBJ2-1	TRBV6-4	NA	TRBD2	CASSDASSGNNEQFF	TGTGCCAGCAGTGACGCCTCTAGCGGGAACAATGAGCAGTTCTTC
TRBJ2-3	TRBV19	NA	NA	CASSMRRGSTDTQYF	TGTGCCAGTAGTATGAGAAGGGGGTCCACAGATACGCAGTATTTT
TRBJ2-1	TRBV7-2	NA	NA	CASSSGEGLSNEQFF	TGTGCCAGCAGCTCCGGGGAAGGACTATCCAATGAGCAGTTCTTC
TRBJ2-3	TRBV5-6	once	NA	CASTSGVQDTQYF	TGTGCCAGCACCTCAGGTGTACAAGATACGCAGTATTTT